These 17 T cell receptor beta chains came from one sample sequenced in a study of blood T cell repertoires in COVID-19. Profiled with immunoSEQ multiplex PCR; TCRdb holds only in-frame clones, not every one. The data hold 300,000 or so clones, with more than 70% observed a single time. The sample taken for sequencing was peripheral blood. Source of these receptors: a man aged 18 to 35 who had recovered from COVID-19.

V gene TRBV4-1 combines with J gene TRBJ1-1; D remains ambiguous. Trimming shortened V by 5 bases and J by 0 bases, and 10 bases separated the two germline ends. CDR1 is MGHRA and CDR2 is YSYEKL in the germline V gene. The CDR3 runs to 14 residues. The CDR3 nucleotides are TGCGCCAGCAGCTTACAAGTCATGAACACTGAAGCTTTCTTT. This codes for CASSLQVMNTEAFF.

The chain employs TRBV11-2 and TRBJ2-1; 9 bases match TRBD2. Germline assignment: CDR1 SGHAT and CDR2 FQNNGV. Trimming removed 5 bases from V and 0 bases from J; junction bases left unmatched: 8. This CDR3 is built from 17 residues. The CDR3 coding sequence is TGTGCCAGCAGCCTAGGGGGTAGCGGGAGCTCCTACAATGAGCAGTTCTTC. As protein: CASSLGGSGSSYNEQFF.

The CDR3 DNA reads TGTGCCAGTAGTAGCGGACAGGGAGTTTTCTACGAGCAGTACTTC. Translating gives CASSSGQGVFYEQYF. V gene TRBV19 combines with J gene TRBJ2-7, with TRBD1 matching over 8 bases. Germline V CDR1 and CDR2: LNHDA, SQIVND (reference sequence). The CDR3 covers 15 residues. V dropped 4 bases and J dropped 3; count of bases not matched to a gene: 8. Full variable domain (outside the CDR3, taken from reference TRBV19 and TRBJ2-7): DGGITQSPKYLFRKEGQNVTLSCEQNLNHDAMYWYRQDPGQGLRLIYYSQIVNDFQKGDIAEGYSVSREKKESFPLTVTSAQKNPTAFYLCASSSGQGVFYEQYFGPGTRLTVT.

The CDR3 region is CASSLAPGTSGYNEQFF. As DNA, the CDR3 is TGCGCCAGCAGCTTGGCCCCCGGGACTAGCGGTTACAATGAGCAGTTCTTC. V is TRBV5-1 and J is TRBJ2-1, with 11 bases matching TRBD2. Germline lookup yields CDR1 SGHRS and CDR2 YFSETQ. Germline trimming cut 0 bases from V and 4 bases from J; bases unmatched to any gene: 6. This CDR3 has 17 amino acids.

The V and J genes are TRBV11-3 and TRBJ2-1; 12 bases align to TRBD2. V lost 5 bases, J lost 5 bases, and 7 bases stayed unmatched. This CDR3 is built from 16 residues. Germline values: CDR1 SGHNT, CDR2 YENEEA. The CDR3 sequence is CASSARLAGADNEQFF. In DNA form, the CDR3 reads TGTGCCAGCAGCGCCCGACTAGCGGGGGCCGACAATGAGCAGTTCTTC.

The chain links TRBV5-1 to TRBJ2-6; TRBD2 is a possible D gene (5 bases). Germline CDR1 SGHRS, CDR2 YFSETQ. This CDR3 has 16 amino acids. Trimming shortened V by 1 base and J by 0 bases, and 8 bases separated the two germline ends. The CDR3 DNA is TGCGCCAGCAGCTTGACTAGTTTCTCTGGGGCCAACGTCCTGACTTTC. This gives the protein CASSLTSFSGANVLTF.

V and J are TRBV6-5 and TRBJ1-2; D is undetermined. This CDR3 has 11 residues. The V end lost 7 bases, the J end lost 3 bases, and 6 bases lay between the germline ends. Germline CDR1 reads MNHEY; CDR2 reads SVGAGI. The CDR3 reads CASNGDYGYTF. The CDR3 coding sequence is TGTGCCAGCAACGGGGACTATGGCTACACCTTC.

CDR3 residues: CAISGRDGPYEQYF. CDR3 DNA: TGTGCCATCAGCGGGAGGGACGGTCCCTACGAGCAGTACTTC. The chain uses TRBV10-3 and TRBJ2-7; 8 nucleotides line up with TRBD2. The germline CDR1 and CDR2 sequences are ENHRY and SYGVKD. The CDR3 is made up of 14 amino acids. V dropped 6 bases and J dropped 2; count of bases not matched to a gene: 6.

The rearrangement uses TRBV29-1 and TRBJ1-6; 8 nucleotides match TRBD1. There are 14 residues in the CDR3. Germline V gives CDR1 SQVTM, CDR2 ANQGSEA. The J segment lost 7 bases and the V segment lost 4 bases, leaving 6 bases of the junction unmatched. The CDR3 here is CSVGSGTGNSPLHF. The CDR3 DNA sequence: TGCAGCGTTGGGTCCGGGACAGGCAATTCACCCCTCCACTTT.

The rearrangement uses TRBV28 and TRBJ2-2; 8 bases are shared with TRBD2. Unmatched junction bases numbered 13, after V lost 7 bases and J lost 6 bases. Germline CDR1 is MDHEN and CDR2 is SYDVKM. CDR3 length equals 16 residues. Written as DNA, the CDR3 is TGTGCCAGCACCACCCCCCCGGGAGGGAGAGCCGGGGAGCTGTTTTTT. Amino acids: CASTTPPGGRAGELFF.

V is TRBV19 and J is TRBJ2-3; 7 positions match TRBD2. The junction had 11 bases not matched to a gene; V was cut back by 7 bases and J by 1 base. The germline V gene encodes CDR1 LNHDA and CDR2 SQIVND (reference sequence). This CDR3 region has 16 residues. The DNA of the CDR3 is TGTGCCAGTACTCCGGGGGAGGGGCTTGGCACAGATACGCAGTATTTT. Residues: CASTPGEGLGTDTQYF. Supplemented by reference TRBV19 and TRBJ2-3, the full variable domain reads DGGITQSPKYLFRKEGQNVTLSCEQNLNHDAMYWYRQDPGQGLRLIYYSQIVNDFQKGDIAEGYSVSREKKESFPLTVTSAQKNPTAFYLCASTPGEGLGTDTQYFGPGTRLTVL.

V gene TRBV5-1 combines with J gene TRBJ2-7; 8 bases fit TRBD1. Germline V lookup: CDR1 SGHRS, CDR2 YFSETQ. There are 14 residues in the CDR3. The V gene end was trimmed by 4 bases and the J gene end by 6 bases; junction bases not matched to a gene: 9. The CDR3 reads CASSQTGQEGEQYF. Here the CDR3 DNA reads TGCGCCAGCAGCCAGACGGGACAGGAGGGCGAGCAGTACTTC.

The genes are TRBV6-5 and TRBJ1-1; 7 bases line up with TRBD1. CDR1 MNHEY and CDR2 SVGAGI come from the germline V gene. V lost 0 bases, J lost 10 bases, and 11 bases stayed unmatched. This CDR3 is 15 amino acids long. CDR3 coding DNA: TGTGCCAGCAGTTACTCGAGGTCGGGACAGAAAGGAGCTTTCTTT. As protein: CASSYSRSGQKGAFF.

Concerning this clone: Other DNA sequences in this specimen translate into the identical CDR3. The CDR3 nucleotides read TGTGCCAGTAGTATCGGCCAGGGCAATCAGCCCCAGCATTTT. Amino acid sequence: CASSIGQGNQPQHF. The J gene is TRBJ1-5, the V gene TRBV19; D is unresolved. CDR1 is LNHDA, CDR2 SQIVND, per germline (reference sequence). This CDR3 comprises 14 residues. Trimming took 3 bases from V and 2 from J, leaving 8 bases between them.

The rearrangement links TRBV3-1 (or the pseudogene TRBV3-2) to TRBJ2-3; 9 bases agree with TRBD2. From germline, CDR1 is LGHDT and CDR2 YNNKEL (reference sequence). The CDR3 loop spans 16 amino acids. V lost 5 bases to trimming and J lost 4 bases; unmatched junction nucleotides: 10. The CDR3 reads CASSWLSGSPPDTQYF. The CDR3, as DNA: TGTGCCAGCAGCTGGCTTAGCGGGAGCCCCCCAGATACGCAGTATTTT.

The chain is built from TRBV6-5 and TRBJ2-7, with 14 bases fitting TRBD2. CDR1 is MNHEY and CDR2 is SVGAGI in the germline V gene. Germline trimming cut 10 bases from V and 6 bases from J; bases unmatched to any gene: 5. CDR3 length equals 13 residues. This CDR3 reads CANTGTSGSEQYF. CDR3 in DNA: TGTGCCAACACTGGGACTAGCGGGAGCGAGCAGTACTTC.

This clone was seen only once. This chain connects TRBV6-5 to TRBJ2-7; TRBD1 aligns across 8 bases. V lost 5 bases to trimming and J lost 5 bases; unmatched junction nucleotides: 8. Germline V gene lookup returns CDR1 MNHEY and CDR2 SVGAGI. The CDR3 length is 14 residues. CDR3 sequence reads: CASSRDRYWDEQYF. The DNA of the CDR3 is TGTGCCAGCAGTCGGGACAGGTATTGGGACGAGCAGTACTTC.